What follows are 20 T cell receptor beta chains derived from one specimen sequenced in a study of CD8 T cells in Susac syndrome. Reverse transcription of about 0.5 to 1 ug RNA was carried out with random hexamers. One entry per CDR3 protein, called by TCRdb with MiXCR from the immunoSEQ multiplex PCR reads. Of roughly 200,000 distinct CDR3 sequences listed, 85% to 95% are singletons. The sample taken for sequencing was CD4+ T cells from PBMCs. The receptor source for this set is a human donor in good health.

This chain connects TRBV7-2 to TRBJ2-5, with 7 positions matching TRBD2. Germline values: CDR1 SGHTA, CDR2 FQGNSA. The V gene end was trimmed by 3 bases and the J gene end by 4 bases; junction bases not matched to a gene: 5. The CDR3 has 14 amino acids. The DNA for the CDR3 is TGTGCCAGCAGCTTCCCGGGGGGTAGAGAGACCCAGTACTTC. Amino acid sequence: CASSFPGGRETQYF.

The chain couples TRBV28 to TRBJ2-1; TRBD2 matches 14 bases. CDR1 and CDR2 (germline): MDHEN, SYDVKM. This CDR3 has 14 amino acids. Trimming cost V 8 bases and J 10 bases; bases outside gene matches: 7. The chain's CDR3 is CASGLAGGWKEQFF. For the CDR3, the DNA is TGTGCCAGCGGACTAGCGGGAGGATGGAAGGAGCAGTTCTTC.

V gene TRBV6-6 combines with J gene TRBJ2-7; 8 bases are a match to TRBD1. J was trimmed by 6 bases and V by 6 bases; bases with no gene match: 10. The CDR3 covers 14 residues. Germline CDR1 and CDR2: MNHNY and SVGAGI (reference sequence). The DNA for the CDR3 is TGTGCCAGCAGAAACGGACAGGGTATAGGCGAGCAGTACTTC. Its protein product is CASRNGQGIGEQYF.

The genes are TRBV20-1 and TRBJ1-5; D gene ambiguous. CDR1 and CDR2 from the germline V gene are DFQATT and SNEGSKA (reference sequence). The V and J ends lost 1 base and 7 bases respectively, with 11 bases between them. The CDR3 sequence is 13 residues long. The CDR3 region is CSARGMRTQPQHF. CDR3 sequence (DNA): TGCAGTGCTAGAGGCATGAGGACCCAGCCCCAGCATTTT.

This rearrangement joins TRBV7-2 to TRBJ2-7; 8 positions agree with TRBD1. V was pared by 6 bases and J by 1 base, with 11 bases of the junction left unmatched. The CDR3 sequence is 16 residues long. Per the germline V gene, CDR1 is SGHTA and CDR2 is FQGNSA. The CDR3 coding sequence is TGTGCCAGCAGTCTCGGACAGGGAGTATCGTCCTACGAGCAGTACTTC. It translates to CASSLGQGVSSYEQYF. The variable domain in full, with the rest retrieved from reference TRBV7-2 and TRBJ2-7, is GAGVSQSPSNKVTEKGKDVELRCDPISGHTALYWYRQSLGQGLEFLIYFQGNSAPDKSGLPSDRFSAERTGGSVSTLTIQRTQQEDSAVYLCASSLGQGVSSYEQYFGPGTRLTVT.

The chain combines TRBV30 with TRBJ2-1; no definite D call. The V end lost 1 base, the J end lost 7 bases, and 5 bases lay between the germline ends. The germline V gene encodes CDR1 GTSNPN and CDR2 SVGIG (reference sequence). CDR3 size: 11 residues. CDR3 loop: CAWSARNEQFF. The CDR3 DNA follows: TGTGCCTGGAGTGCTAGGAATGAGCAGTTCTTC.

The rearrangement uses TRBV27 and TRBJ1-1; D remains ambiguous. The CDR3 consists of 13 residues. The germline V gene encodes CDR1 MNHEY and CDR2 SMNVEV (reference sequence). V was clipped by 5 bases and J by 0 bases, with 7 bases between them. CDR3 coding DNA: TGTGCCAGCAGTGGACTGTTGAACACTGAAGCTTTCTTT. Translation: CASSGLLNTEAFF.

V usage is TRBV15 and J usage is TRBJ2-3; D gene uncertain. The germline V gene has CDR1 LNHNV and CDR2 YYDKDF (reference sequence). The CDR3 length is 14 residues. Trimming took off 6 bases at V and 2 bases at J, with 12 bases between the two ends. The CDR3 DNA is TGTGCCACCAGTTTCGACGGATACACAGATACGCAGTATTTT. Its protein is CATSFDGYTDTQYF.

The rearrangement links TRBV20-1 to TRBJ2-7; unclear D gene. The CDR3 is 13 residues long. The germline V gene has CDR1 DFQATT and CDR2 SNEGSKA (reference sequence). Trimming removed 5 bases from V and 0 bases from J, with 11 bases in between. The CDR3 here is CSAEDWISYEQYF. The CDR3, as DNA: TGCAGTGCTGAAGACTGGATCTCCTACGAGCAGTACTTC.

The chain recombines TRBV2 with TRBJ1-5; D unclear. CDR1 SNHLY and CDR2 FYNNEI come from the germline V gene. V was pared by 6 bases and J by 3 bases, with 9 bases between. CDR3 length: 13 residues. CDR3 residues: CASRGRNNQPQHF. The CDR3 region has the DNA TGTGCCAGCAGAGGGAGAAACAATCAGCCCCAGCATTTT.

CDR3 coding DNA: TGCAGCGTTGACTCGGGTACTGAGCAGTTCTTC. It translates to CSVDSGTEQFF. V gene TRBV29-1 combines with J gene TRBJ2-1; D is unresolved. This CDR3 region has 11 residues. Trimming stripped 3 bases from V and 9 bases from J, with 9 bases between. Germline V lookup: CDR1 SQVTM, CDR2 ANQGSEA.

The rearrangement uses TRBV28 and TRBJ2-7; D is unresolved. The CDR3 spans 14 residues. Per germline, CDR1 MDHEN and CDR2 SYDVKM. Trimming stripped 3 bases from V and 3 bases from J, with 12 bases between. The CDR3 protein is CASSFFHRLYEQYF. The CDR3 DNA follows: TGTGCCAGCAGTTTTTTCCACCGCCTCTACGAGCAGTACTTC. Filled out from reference TRBV28 and TRBJ2-7, the complete variable domain reads DVKVTQSSRYLVKRTGEKVFLECVQDMDHENMFWYRQDPGLGLRLIYFSYDVKMKEKGDIPEGYSVSREKKERFSLILESASTNQTSMYLCASSFFHRLYEQYFGPGTRLTVT.

The chain couples TRBV9 to TRBJ2-1, with TRBD2 matching 7 bases. Germline V lookup: CDR1 SGDLS, CDR2 YYNGEE. Germline trimming cut 4 bases from V and 9 bases from J; bases unmatched to any gene: 10. The CDR3 sequence is 14 residues long. The CDR3 DNA is TGTGCCAGCAGCCCTCGTCCGGGAGGTATTGAGCAGTTCTTC. The encoded protein is CASSPRPGGIEQFF.

V usage is TRBV29-1 and J usage is TRBJ2-7; TRBD1 is a possible D gene (5 bases). CDR3 size: 13 residues. Trimming shortened V by 3 bases and J by 3 bases, and 12 bases separated the two germline ends. Germline V gene lookup returns CDR1 SQVTM and CDR2 ANQGSEA. Here the CDR3 reads CSVDRQGSYEQYF. In nucleotides, the CDR3 is TGCAGCGTTGATCGGCAGGGTAGCTACGAGCAGTACTTC.

CDR3 bases: TGCAGTGGACACCATACTAACTATGGCTACACCTTC. Its protein product is CSGHHTNYGYTF. The chain couples TRBV20-1 to TRBJ1-2; no firm D call. This CDR3 has 12 amino acids. Germline assignment: CDR1 DFQATT and CDR2 SNEGSKA (reference sequence). Trimming pared 7 bases from V and 0 bases from J, leaving 9 bases between.

The J gene is TRBJ2-2, the V gene TRBV20-1, with 12 bases matching TRBD2. The V segment lost 6 bases and the J segment 0 bases; nucleotides outside the gene matches: 5. Germline loops: CDR1 DFQATT, CDR2 SNEGSKA (reference sequence). CDR3 length equals 16 residues. CDR3 sequence reads: CSARRLAGANTGELFF. CDR3 nucleotides: TGCAGTGCCCGAAGACTAGCGGGAGCGAACACCGGGGAGCTGTTTTTT.

V usage is TRBV12-3 or TRBV12-4 and J usage is TRBJ2-3; 7 bases agree with TRBD1. After removal of 5 bases from V and 5 bases from J, the junction contained 13 bases not matched to a gene. The CDR3 covers 16 residues. The CDR3 DNA reads as TGTGCCAGCAGTCGAACAGGGGTGGGGTCGGGAGATACGCAGTATTTT. Protein product: CASSRTGVGSGDTQYF.

In its sample, this clonotype was seen a few times. The chain has TRBV6-2 or TRBV6-3 and TRBJ1-4; no reliable D call. Between the trimmed V and J ends, which lost 4 bases and 0 bases, there was a span of 3 bases. There are 13 residues in the CDR3. Germline V CDR1 and CDR2: MNHEY, SVGEGT. CDR3 amino acids: CASSSSTNEKLFF. Written as DNA, the CDR3 is TGTGCCAGCAGTTCGTCAACTAATGAAAAACTGTTTTTT.

This rearrangement joins TRBV30 to TRBJ1-2; weak D call: TRBD1 (6 bases). From germline, CDR1 is GTSNPN and CDR2 SVGIG (reference sequence). The CDR3 contains 14 residues. Trimming took 2 bases from V and 3 from J, leaving 13 bases between them. Written as DNA, the CDR3 is TGTGCCTGGAGTCCCGGGACACCCGACTATGGCTACACCTTC. This sequence encodes CAWSPGTPDYGYTF. The entire variable domain, with the rest obtained from reference TRBV30 and TRBJ1-2, is as follows: SQTIHQWPATLVQPVGSPLSLECTVEGTSNPNLYWYRQAAGRGLQLLFYSVGIGQISSEVPQNLSASRPQDRQFILSSKKLLLSDSGFYLCAWSPGTPDYGYTFGSGTRLTVV.

This chain connects TRBV5-6 to TRBJ2-7; 11 nucleotides match TRBD1. The CDR3 length is 15 residues. Trimming cost V 4 bases and J 5 bases; bases outside gene matches: 8. The germline V gene encodes CDR1 SGHDT and CDR2 YYEEEE. CDR3 sequence reads: CASSADRGLPHEQYF. The CDR3 DNA sequence: TGTGCCAGCAGCGCGGACAGGGGGCTTCCCCACGAGCAGTACTTC.